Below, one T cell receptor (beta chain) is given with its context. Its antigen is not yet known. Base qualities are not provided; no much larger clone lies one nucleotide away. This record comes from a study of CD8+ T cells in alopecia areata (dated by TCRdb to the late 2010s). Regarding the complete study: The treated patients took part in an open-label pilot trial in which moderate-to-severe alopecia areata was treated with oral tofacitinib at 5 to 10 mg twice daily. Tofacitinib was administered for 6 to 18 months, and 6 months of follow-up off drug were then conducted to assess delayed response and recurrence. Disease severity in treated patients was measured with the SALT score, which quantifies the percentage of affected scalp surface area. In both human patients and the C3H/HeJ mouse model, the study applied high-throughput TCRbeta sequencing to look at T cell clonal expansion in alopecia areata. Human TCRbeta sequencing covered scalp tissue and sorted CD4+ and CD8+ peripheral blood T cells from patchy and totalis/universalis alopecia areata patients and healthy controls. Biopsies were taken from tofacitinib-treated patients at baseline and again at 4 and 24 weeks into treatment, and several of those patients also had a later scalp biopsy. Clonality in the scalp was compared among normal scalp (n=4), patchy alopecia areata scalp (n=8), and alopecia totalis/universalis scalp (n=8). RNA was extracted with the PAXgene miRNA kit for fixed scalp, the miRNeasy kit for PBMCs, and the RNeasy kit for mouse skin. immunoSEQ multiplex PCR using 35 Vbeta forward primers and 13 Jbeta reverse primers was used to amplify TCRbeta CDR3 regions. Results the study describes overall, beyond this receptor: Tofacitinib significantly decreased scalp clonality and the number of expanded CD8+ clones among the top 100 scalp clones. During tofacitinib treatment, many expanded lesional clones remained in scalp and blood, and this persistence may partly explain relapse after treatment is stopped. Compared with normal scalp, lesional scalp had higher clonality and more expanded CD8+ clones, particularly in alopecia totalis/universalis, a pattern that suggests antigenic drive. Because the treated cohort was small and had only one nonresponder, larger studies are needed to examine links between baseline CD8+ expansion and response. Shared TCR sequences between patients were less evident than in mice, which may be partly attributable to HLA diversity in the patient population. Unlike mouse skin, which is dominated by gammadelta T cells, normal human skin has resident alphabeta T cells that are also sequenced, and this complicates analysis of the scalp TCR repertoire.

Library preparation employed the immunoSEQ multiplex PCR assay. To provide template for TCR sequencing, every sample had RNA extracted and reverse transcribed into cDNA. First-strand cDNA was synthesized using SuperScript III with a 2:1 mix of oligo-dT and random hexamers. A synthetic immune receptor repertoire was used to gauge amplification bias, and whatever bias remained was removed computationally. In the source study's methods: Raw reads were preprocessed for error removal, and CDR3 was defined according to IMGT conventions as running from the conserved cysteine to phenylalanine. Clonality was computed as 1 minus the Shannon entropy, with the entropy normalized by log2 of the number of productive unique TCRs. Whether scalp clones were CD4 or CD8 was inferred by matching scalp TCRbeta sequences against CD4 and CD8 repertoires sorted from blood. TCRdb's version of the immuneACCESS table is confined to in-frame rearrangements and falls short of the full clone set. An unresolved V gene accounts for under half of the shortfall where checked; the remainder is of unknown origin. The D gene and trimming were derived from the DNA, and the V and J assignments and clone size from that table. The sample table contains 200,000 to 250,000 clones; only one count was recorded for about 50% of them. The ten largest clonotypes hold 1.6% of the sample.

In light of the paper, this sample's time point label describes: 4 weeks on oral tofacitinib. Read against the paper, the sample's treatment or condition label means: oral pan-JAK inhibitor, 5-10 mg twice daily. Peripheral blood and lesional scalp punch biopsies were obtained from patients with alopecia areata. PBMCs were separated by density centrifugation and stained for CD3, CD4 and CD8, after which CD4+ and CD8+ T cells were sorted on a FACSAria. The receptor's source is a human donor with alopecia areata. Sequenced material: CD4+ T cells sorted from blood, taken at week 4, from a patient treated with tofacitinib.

The CDR3 region reads CSVEESGAGELFF. The DNA sequence reads TGCAGCGTTGAAGAGTCTGGCGCCGGGGAGCTGTTTTTT. The chain is encoded by TRBV29-1 joined to TRBJ2-2, with the D gene not clear enough to name. In the germline V gene, CDR1 corresponds to SQVTM and CDR2 to ANQGSEA. V sheds 0 bases and J sheds 6 bases, leaving 8 bases between their ends. CDR3 length: 13 amino acids, cysteine to phenylalanine. The sequence is cut down to CDR3 DNA, 39 bases in frame from base 1.